This TCR beta chain was retrieved from a study of identical twins. This clonotype was recorded a few times. Its antigen is as yet unknown. MiXCR, run by TCRdb on the 5' RACE reads, gives a single entry per CDR3 protein. The table shows around 550,000 distinct CDR3 sequences, with roughly 15% occurring only once. Points from the study as a whole: Researchers reported excess low generation probability among twin-shared out-of-frame alpha sequences.

The CDR3 runs to 16 residues. V was trimmed by 4 bases and J by 1 base, leaving 16 bases between them. From germline, CDR1 is SGHDT and CDR2 YYEEEE. Separately, the same data were catalogued under a study of yellow fever vaccine responses in identical twins.

The TCR originated in a woman aged 18-29 years in good health. The source material was CD4+ T cells sorted from blood. The chain couples TRBV5-6 to TRBJ2-3; D perhaps matches TRBD1 (5 bases). The CDR3 is CASSVLGAPGTDTQYF. The CDR3 DNA sequence: TGTGCCAGCAGCGTGCTTGGGGCTCCTGGCACAGATACGCAGTATTTT.